Each of the 2 T cell receptor beta chains below was sequenced from the same sample in a study of beta chain features in type 1 diabetes. Study-level findings and limits: Type 1 diabetes patients had moderately but significantly shorter TCRB CDR3s in all four CD4+ subsets.

These receptors are not linked to any known antigen. As every portion of the isolated RNA was reverse transcribed, the sequencing read expressed TCRB transcripts. The protocol was immunoSEQ multiplex PCR, while the TCRdb copy is restricted to in-frame clones and leaves out a portion. The sample contains about 340,000 clones, about a tenth of which appear only once. The sequencing input was central memory CD4+ T cells from blood. Receptor source: a young man with type 1 diabetes.

There are a few counts of this clone. The chain couples TRBV11-3 to TRBJ1-1, with TRBD1 matching over 7 bases. CDR1 SGHNT and CDR2 YENEEA come from the germline V gene. J gave up 3 bases and V 5 bases, and 3 bases lay outside the gene matches. This CDR3 contains 13 residues. Here the CDR3 DNA reads TGTGCCAGCAGCAAAGACAGGGACACTGAAGCTTTCTTT. Protein product: CASSKDRDTEAFF.

The chain couples TRBV7-2 to TRBJ2-7, with TRBD2 identical over 10 bases. Per germline, CDR1 SGHTA and CDR2 FQGNSA. The CDR3 runs 15 residues. Unmatched junction bases numbered 10, after V lost 5 bases and J lost 6 bases. DNA of the CDR3: TGTGCCAGCAGCCGAGCGGAAGCGGGGGGGTCCGAGCAGTACTTC. Protein: CASSRAEAGGSEQYF.